This TCR beta chain comes out of a study of regulatory T cells in long-lasting Graves disease. Study as a whole: Persistent Graves' disease denoted over 5 years of antithyroid drugs plus positive TSH receptor antibodies.

As for time point: persistent/refractory GD, antithyroid drugs over 5 years with positive TRAb. From PBMCs, RNA was extracted and then used to make the TCR library. The authors diagnosed Graves' disease using American Thyroid Association guidelines. The V gene lost 1 base and the J gene lost 6 bases, with 13 bases spanning the gap. CDR3 size: 16 residues. Germline V gives CDR1 MGHRA, CDR2 YSYEKL. Libraries of TCR beta came from iRepertoire HTBI primers plus Arm-PCR of CDR3 regions. TCRdb processed the multiplex PCR reads anew with MiXCR; each CDR3 protein has one entry. The data show about 290,000 distinct CDR3 sequences, 22% seen once.

The material sequenced was peripheral blood mononuclear cells (PBMCs), taken when the disease was refractory, from a patient treated with antithyroid drugs. The chain recombines TRBV4-1 with TRBJ1-6, with D tentatively TRBD1 (5 bases). The sequence came from a female donor with Graves disease. For the CDR3, the DNA is TGCGCCAGCAGCCAAGTCCCGTGGGGGGTTAATTCACCCCTCCACTTT. As protein: CASSQVPWGVNSPLHF.